The TCR beta chain under discussion was sequenced for a study of T cell repertoires in cytomegalovirus infection. Study conclusions and caveats: CMV-specific TCR beta clonotypes restricted by HLA-C were the ones dominating the ex vivo response.

Germline CDR1 and CDR2: MDHEN and SYDVKM. This CDR3 comprises 18 residues. V gave up 5 bases and J gave up 2 bases, with 22 bases separating them. This clonotype was detected a few times. What it binds is unknown. MiXCR was run by TCRdb on the reads, yielding one entry per CDR3 protein. The data contain about 68,000 distinct CDR3 sequences, 20% to 25% of them singletons. The sequenced material came from PBMCs, sequenced either directly or after in vitro stimulation (not recorded which). The gene calls are TRBV28 and TRBJ1-5, with D perhaps matching TRBD1 (5 bases). This TCR derives from a human donor in good health (CMV status not recorded). Some clones in this sample may be carry-over from other donors' samples. The CDR3, as DNA: TGTGCCAGCAGTCTGGCGGGTATGGGGCTCTTTGGCAATCAGCCCCAGCATTTT. It yields the protein CASSLAGMGLFGNQPQHF.